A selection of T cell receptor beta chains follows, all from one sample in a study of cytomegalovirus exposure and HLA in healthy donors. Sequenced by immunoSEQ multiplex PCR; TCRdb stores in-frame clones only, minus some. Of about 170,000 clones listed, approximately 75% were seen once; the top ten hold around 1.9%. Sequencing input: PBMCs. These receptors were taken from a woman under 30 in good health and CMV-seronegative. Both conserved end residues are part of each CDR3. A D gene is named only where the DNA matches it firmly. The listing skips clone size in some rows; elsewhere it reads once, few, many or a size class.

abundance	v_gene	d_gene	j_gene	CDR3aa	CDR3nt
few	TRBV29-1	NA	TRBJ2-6	CSVVPGAGANVLTF	TGCAGCGTTGTACCAGGGGCTGGGGCCAACGTCCTGACTTTC
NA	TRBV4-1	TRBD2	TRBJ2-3	CASSHGLAGRGDTQYF	TGCGCCAGCAGCCATGGACTAGCGGGACGTGGAGATACGCAGTATTTT
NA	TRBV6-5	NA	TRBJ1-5	CASSFSSESSNQPQHF	TGTGCCAGCAGTTTTTCTTCAGAAAGTAGCAATCAGCCCCAGCATTTT
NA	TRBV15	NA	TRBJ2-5	CATSRDQGQETQYF	TGTGCCACCAGCAGAGATCAGGGTCAAGAGACCCAGTACTTC
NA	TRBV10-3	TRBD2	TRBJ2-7	CAISEREGSEQYF	TGTGCCATCAGTGAGCGGGAGGGATCCGAGCAGTACTTC
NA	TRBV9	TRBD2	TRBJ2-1	CASRDIGASGGAHEQFF	TGTGCCAGCAGGGATATCGGGGCTAGCGGGGGGGCCCATGAGCAGTTCTTC
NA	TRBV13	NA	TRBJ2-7	CASSSALGGSGTSYEQYF	TGTGCCAGCAGCTCAGCCCTGGGTGGAAGCGGTACATCCTACGAGCAGTACTTC
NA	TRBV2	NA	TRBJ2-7	CASSPGTLYEQYF	TGTGCCAGCAGCCCCGGGACACTCTACGAGCAGTACTTC
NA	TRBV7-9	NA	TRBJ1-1	CASSFDNLRTEAFF	TGTGCCAGCAGTTTTGACAATTTACGCACTGAAGCTTTCTTT
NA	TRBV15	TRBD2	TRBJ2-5	CATSRDTSGEETQYF	TGTGCCACCAGCAGAGATACTAGCGGGGAAGAGACCCAGTACTTC
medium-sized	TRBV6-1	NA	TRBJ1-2	CASSEDGGLRGYTF	TGTGCCAGCAGTGAAGATGGGGGGTTGCGGGGCTACACCTTC
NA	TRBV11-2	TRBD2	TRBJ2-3	CASSFLGGGGPTDTQYF	TGTGCCAGCAGCTTCCTTGGGGGCGGGGGGCCCACAGATACGCAGTATTTT
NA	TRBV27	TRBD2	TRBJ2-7	CASSFTVAGGRYEQYF	TGTGCCAGCAGTTTCACTGTAGCGGGAGGGAGGTACGAGCAGTACTTC
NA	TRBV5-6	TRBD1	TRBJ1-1	CASSLFNRGNTEAFF	TGTGCCAGCAGCCTATTCAACAGGGGGAACACTGAAGCTTTCTTT
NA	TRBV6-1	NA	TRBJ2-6	CASSEVGGANVLTF	TGTGCCAGCAGTGAAGTGGGCGGGGCCAACGTCCTGACTTTC
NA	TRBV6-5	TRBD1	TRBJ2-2	CASKIDRGRTGELFF	TGTGCCAGCAAAATTGACAGGGGACGCACCGGGGAGCTGTTTTTT
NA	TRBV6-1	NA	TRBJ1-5	CASSSREAQPQHF	TGTGCCAGCAGTTCCAGGGAGGCTCAGCCCCAGCATTTT
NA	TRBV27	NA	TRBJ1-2	CASSPTPGTSYGYTF	TGTGCCAGCAGCCCCACCCCCGGGACATCCTATGGCTACACCTTC
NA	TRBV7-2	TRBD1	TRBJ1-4	CASSLQGAHYEKLFF	TGTGCCAGCAGCTTACAGGGGGCCCATTATGAAAAACTGTTTTTT
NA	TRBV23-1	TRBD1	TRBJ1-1	CASSQQGAYPFQNTEAFF	TGCGCCAGCAGTCAACAGGGGGCTTACCCCTTTCAAAACACTGAAGCTTTCTTT
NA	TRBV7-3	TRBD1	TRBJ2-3	CASSSQGDTQYF	TGTGCCAGCAGTTCACAGGGGGATACGCAGTATTTT